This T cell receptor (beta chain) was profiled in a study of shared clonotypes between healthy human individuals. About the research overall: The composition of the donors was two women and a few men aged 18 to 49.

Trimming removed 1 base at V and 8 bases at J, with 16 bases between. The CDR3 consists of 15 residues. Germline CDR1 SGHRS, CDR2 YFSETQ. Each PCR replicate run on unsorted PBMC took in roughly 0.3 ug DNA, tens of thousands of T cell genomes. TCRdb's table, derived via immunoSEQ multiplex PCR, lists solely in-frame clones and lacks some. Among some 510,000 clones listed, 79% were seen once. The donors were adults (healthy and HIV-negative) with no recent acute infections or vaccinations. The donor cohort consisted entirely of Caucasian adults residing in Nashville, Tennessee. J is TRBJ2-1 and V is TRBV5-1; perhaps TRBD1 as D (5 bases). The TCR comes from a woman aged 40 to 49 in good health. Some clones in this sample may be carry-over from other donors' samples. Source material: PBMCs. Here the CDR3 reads CASSLPRGLRDEQFF. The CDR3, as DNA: TGCGCCAGCAGCTTGCCTAGGGGCCTAAGGGATGAGCAGTTCTTC.